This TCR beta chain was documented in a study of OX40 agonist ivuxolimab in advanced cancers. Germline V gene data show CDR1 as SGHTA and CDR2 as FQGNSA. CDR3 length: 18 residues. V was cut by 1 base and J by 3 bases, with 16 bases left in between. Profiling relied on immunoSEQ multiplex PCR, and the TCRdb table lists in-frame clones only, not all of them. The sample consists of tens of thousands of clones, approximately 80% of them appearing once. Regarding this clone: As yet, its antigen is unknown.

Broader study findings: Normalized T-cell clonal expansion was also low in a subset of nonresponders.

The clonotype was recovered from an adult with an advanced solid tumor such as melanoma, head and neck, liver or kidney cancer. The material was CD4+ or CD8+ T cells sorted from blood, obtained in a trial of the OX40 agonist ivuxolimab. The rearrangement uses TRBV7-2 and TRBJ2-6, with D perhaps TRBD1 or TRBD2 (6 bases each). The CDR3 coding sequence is TGTGCCAGCAGCTTAGATTTTTGGGGGGCGCGTGGGGCCAACGTCCTGACTTTC. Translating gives CASSLDFWGARGANVLTF.